A single sample is the source of the 28 T cell receptor beta chains below, sequenced in a study of blood T cell repertoires in COVID-19. Measured with immunoSEQ multiplex PCR; TCRdb has only the in-frame clones, and not every one. The sample has 170,000 or so clones; 78% are singletons. What was sequenced was PBMCs or T cells enriched from blood (not recorded which). All receptors derive from a woman in her 50s who had recovered from COVID-19.

V usage is TRBV30 and J usage is TRBJ1-5; 9 positions match TRBD1. The CDR3 is 14 amino acids. Per the germline V gene, CDR1 is GTSNPN and CDR2 is SVGIG (reference sequence). J gave up 4 bases and V 5 bases, and 6 bases lay outside the gene matches. CDR3 region: CAWSPGQGNQPQHF. The CDR3 coding sequence is TGTGCCTGGTCCCCGGGACAGGGAAATCAGCCCCAGCATTTT.

This chain connects TRBV27 to TRBJ2-1; TRBD2 might be the D (5 bases). The germline V and J ends were trimmed by 6 bases and 0 bases, with 12 bases remaining between them. This CDR3 spans 15 amino acids. Germline values: CDR1 MNHEY, CDR2 SMNVEV (reference sequence). DNA for the CDR3: TGTGCCAGCAGGAAAACTAGAGGCTCCTACAATGAGCAGTTCTTC. Translating it yields CASRKTRGSYNEQFF.

This clone was seen a single time. The chain carries TRBV4-3 and TRBJ1-2; TRBD1 aligns across 7 bases. J gave up 0 bases and V 0 bases, and 10 bases lay outside the gene matches. The germline gives CDR1 LGHNA, CDR2 YSLEER. This CDR3 contains 18 residues. Written as DNA, the CDR3 is TGCGCCAGCAGCCAAGAGGCATTGGGACAGACCGCTAACTATGGCTACACCTTC. It yields the protein CASSQEALGQTANYGYTF.

V and J are TRBV28 and TRBJ2-1; TRBD2 matches at 9 bases. The ends lost 5 bases at V and 5 bases at J; junction bases unmatched: 7. The CDR3 has 15 amino acids. Per the germline V gene, CDR1 is MDHEN and CDR2 is SYDVKM. The CDR3: CASSMPGLANNEQFF. In DNA form, the CDR3 reads TGTGCCAGCAGTATGCCGGGACTAGCTAACAATGAGCAGTTCTTC.

The genes are TRBV12-3 or TRBV12-4 and TRBJ2-3, with D hard to call. Trimming shortened V by 6 bases and J by 5 bases, and 9 bases separated the two germline ends. This CDR3 comprises 12 residues. CDR3 protein: CASSQRGDTQYF. The DNA for the CDR3 is TGTGCCAGCAGCCAACGCGGAGATACGCAGTATTTT.

V usage is TRBV19 and J usage is TRBJ1-1; a possible D gene is TRBD1 (5 bases). The CDR3 covers 15 residues. Germline V gene lookup returns CDR1 LNHDA and CDR2 SQIVND (reference sequence). V lost 5 bases and J lost 0, with 13 bases in between. CDR3 nucleotide sequence: TGTGCCAGTAGTCCGGCGACAGCTTTGAACACTGAAGCTTTCTTT. Protein: CASSPATALNTEAFF.

J is TRBJ2-6 and V is TRBV2, with 8 nucleotides matching TRBD1. The CDR3 consists of 14 residues. Germline lookup yields CDR1 SNHLY and CDR2 FYNNEI. J lost 2 bases, V lost 6 bases, and 0 bases had no gene match. CDR3 amino acids: CASRDRAGANVLTF. In DNA, the CDR3 is TGTGCCAGCAGGGACAGGGCTGGGGCCAACGTCCTGACTTTC.

In DNA form, the CDR3 reads TGTGCCAGCAGTACCGGGACTACCTCCTACGAGCAGTACTTC. This sequence encodes CASSTGTTSYEQYF. The V and J genes are TRBV6-6 and TRBJ2-7; TRBD2 matches 7 bases. Germline-derived CDR1 and CDR2 are MNHNY and SVGAGI (reference sequence). The CDR3 contains 14 residues. V was clipped by 5 bases and J by 0 bases; unmatched bases: 4.

The CDR3 loop reads CASSLTVAGNQPQHF. The CDR3 DNA reads TGTGCCAGCTCTCTTACTGTTGCGGGCAATCAGCCCCAGCATTTT. The rearrangement links TRBV18 to TRBJ1-5, with D hard to call. The CDR3 runs to 15 residues. CDR1 and CDR2 from the germline V gene are KGHSH and LQKENI. V was cut by 6 bases and J by 2 bases, with 14 bases left in between.

V is TRBV6-5 and J is TRBJ2-7; D possibly corresponds to TRBD1 (5 bases). Trimming shortened V by 5 bases and J by 0 bases, and 8 bases separated the two germline ends. The germline V gene encodes CDR1 MNHEY and CDR2 SVGAGI. The CDR3 spans 13 residues. CDR3 sequence reads: CASSRTSSYEQYF. DNA of the CDR3: TGTGCCAGCAGTAGGACATCCTCCTACGAGCAGTACTTC.

This clone turned up a few times. The chain is built from TRBV19 and TRBJ1-4, with D perhaps matching TRBD1 (6 bases). V lost 6 bases and J lost 4, with 15 bases in between. Germline V gene data show CDR1 as LNHDA and CDR2 as SQIVND (reference sequence). The CDR3 loop spans 15 amino acids. The CDR3 nucleotides read TGTGCCAGTAGGCCCCAGGGGTTGAATAATGAAAAACTGTTTTTT. This codes for CASRPQGLNNEKLFF. Full variable domain (rest looked up from reference TRBV19 and TRBJ1-4): DGGITQSPKYLFRKEGQNVTLSCEQNLNHDAMYWYRQDPGQGLRLIYYSQIVNDFQKGDIAEGYSVSREKKESFPLTVTSAQKNPTAFYLCASRPQGLNNEKLFFGSGTQLSVL.

This rearrangement joins TRBV6-5 to TRBJ2-7; D might be TRBD2 (6 bases). The germline V and J ends were trimmed by 6 bases and 2 bases, with 17 bases remaining between them. Germline lookup yields CDR1 MNHEY and CDR2 SVGAGI. The CDR3 covers 15 residues. The CDR3 DNA follows: TGTGCCAGCAGGCCCAATCCGGGAGTAGCCTACGAGCAGTACTTC. This encodes CASRPNPGVAYEQYF.

The CDR3 loop is CASSSYFWDRVYGYTF. As DNA, the CDR3 is TGTGCCAGCAGCTCTTACTTCTGGGACAGGGTCTATGGCTACACCTTC. The V gene is TRBV6-2 or TRBV6-3, the J gene TRBJ1-2; TRBD1 agrees at 9 bases. The length of the CDR3 is 16 residues. In germline, CDR1 is MNHEY, CDR2 SVGEGT. V gave up 6 bases and J gave up 4 bases; unmatched junction bases: 12.

The sample holds one count of this clone. The genes are TRBV28 and TRBJ2-1, with a weak D call TRBD1 (6 bases). Looked up from germline, CDR1 is MDHEN and CDR2 is SYDVKM. The CDR3 has 18 residues. The germline V and J ends were trimmed by 3 bases and 7 bases, with 25 bases remaining between them. The CDR3 loop reads CASSLRARGRGPLNEQFF. Written as DNA, the CDR3 is TGTGCCAGCAGTTTGAGGGCCAGGGGTCGGGGACCGTTGAATGAGCAGTTCTTC.

This clone turned up a few times. This chain links TRBV5-4 with TRBJ2-1, with 8 bases matching TRBD2. The CDR3 is 15 residues long. The V gene end was trimmed by 3 bases and the J gene end by 4 bases; junction bases not matched to a gene: 6. The germline CDR1 and CDR2 sequences are SGHNT and YYREEE (reference sequence). In DNA form, the CDR3 reads TGTGCCAGCAGCTGGGGACTAGAGGCGTACAATGAGCAGTTCTTC. Residues: CASSWGLEAYNEQFF.

The rearrangement joins TRBV7-3 to TRBJ2-3, with TRBD2 matching over 10 bases. Germline CDR1 is SGHTA and CDR2 is FQGTGA. V lost 4 bases and J lost 4; bases outside the gene matches: 2. The CDR3 is 14 amino acids. The DNA for the CDR3 is TGTGCCAGCAGCTCTAGCGGGAGTGCAGATACGCAGTATTTT. Translation: CASSSSGSADTQYF.

The chain links TRBV14 to TRBJ2-2, with D possibly matching TRBD2 (5 bases). Germline loops: CDR1 SGHDN, CDR2 FVKESK. Between the trimmed V and J ends, which lost 6 bases and 0 bases, there was a span of 11 bases. This CDR3 comprises 15 residues. CDR3 sequence (DNA): TGTGCCAGCAGGCGGAACGGGGCGAACACCGGGGAGCTGTTTTTT. It translates to CASRRNGANTGELFF.

The sample holds a few counts of this clone. This chain links TRBV18 with TRBJ2-7; 7 bases are shared with TRBD1. The length of the CDR3 is 14 residues. With 0 bases clipped from V and 2 bases from J, the junction kept 1 base outside the gene matches. CDR1 is KGHSH and CDR2 is LQKENI in the germline V gene. The CDR3 DNA follows: TGTGCCAGCTCACCACCGGGACAGACCTACGAGCAGTACTTC. Translated, it gives CASSPPGQTYEQYF.

Points on this clone: A much larger clonotype is one base distant, so this may be a read error. This sequence joins TRBV7-8 and TRBJ2-1, with 10 bases aligning to TRBD2. The CDR3 length is 15 residues. Germline values: CDR1 SGHVS, CDR2 FQNEAQ. The V segment lost 1 base and the J segment 3 bases; nucleotides outside the gene matches: 0. The CDR3 is CASSLGTSGYNEQFF. In DNA form, the CDR3 reads TGTGCCAGCAGCTTAGGGACTAGCGGCTACAATGAGCAGTTCTTC.

CDR3 coding DNA: TGTGCCATCAGTGAGGTGGAGCGGGAGAGAGAGACCCAGTACTTC. Its protein product is CAISEVERERETQYF. V is TRBV10-3 and J is TRBJ2-5, with TRBD2 identical over 8 bases. From germline, CDR1 is ENHRY and CDR2 SYGVKD. V shed 2 bases, J shed 4 bases, and the junction held 6 bases outside the gene matches. The CDR3 extends over 15 amino acids.

V and J are TRBV29-1 and TRBJ2-3, with a weak D call TRBD1 (6 bases). Germline CDR1 and CDR2: SQVTM and ANQGSEA. Trimming shortened V by 3 bases and J by 3 bases, and 16 bases separated the two germline ends. This CDR3 comprises 15 residues. CDR3 protein: CSVDPRAGETDTQYF. The CDR3 bases are TGCAGCGTTGACCCGCGGGCAGGGGAAACAGATACGCAGTATTTT.

This chain connects TRBV9 to TRBJ2-3, with TRBD1 as a possible D gene (6 bases). The V gene's germline CDR1 is SGDLS and CDR2 YYNGEE. Trimming left V 1 base short and J 4 bases short, with 7 bases between. There are 13 residues in the CDR3. The CDR3 protein is CASSVQGSDTQYF. The CDR3 nucleotides read TGTGCCAGCAGCGTACAGGGGTCAGATACGCAGTATTTT.

In its sample, this clone was seen a few times. The V gene is TRBV7-8, the J gene TRBJ2-7, with D perhaps TRBD1 (6 bases). With 5 bases removed from V and 0 bases from J, the gap between germline ends came to 11 bases. Germline loops: CDR1 SGHVS, CDR2 FQNEAQ. The length of the CDR3 is 14 residues. In DNA form, the CDR3 reads TGTGCCAGCAGCACCCGGGACATCTCCTACGAGCAGTACTTC. Protein: CASSTRDISYEQYF.

The chain has TRBV3-1 (or the pseudogene TRBV3-2) and TRBJ2-5; TRBD2 agrees at 8 bases. Germline trimming cut 1 base from V and 3 bases from J; bases unmatched to any gene: 7. This CDR3 comprises 16 residues. In germline, CDR1 is LGHDT, CDR2 YNNKEL (reference sequence). CDR3 DNA sequence: TGTGCCAGCAGCCAAGCCGGGACTAGATTCGAAGAGACCCAGTACTTC. Translation gives CASSQAGTRFEETQYF.

V usage is TRBV12-3 or TRBV12-4 and J usage is TRBJ1-6; D not resolved. The CDR3 consists of 11 residues. V lost 6 bases to trimming and J lost 7 bases, with 4 bases between them. CDR3 nucleotides: TGTGCCAGCAGACAAAATTCACCCCTCCACTTT. As protein: CASRQNSPLHF.

This chain links TRBV3-1 (or the pseudogene TRBV3-2) with TRBJ1-6; TRBD1 matches at 8 bases. J gave up 9 bases and V 0 bases, and 7 bases lay outside the gene matches. The CDR3 has 16 residues. The germline V gene encodes CDR1 LGHDT and CDR2 YNNKEL (reference sequence). The CDR3, as DNA: TGTGCCAGCAGCCAAGAGTTTGGGACAGGTGGTTCACCCCTCCACTTT. The encoded protein is CASSQEFGTGGSPLHF.

This chain links TRBV7-3 with TRBJ2-1; 14 nucleotides agree with TRBD2. Germline CDR1 and CDR2: SGHTA and FQGTGA. This CDR3 has 17 residues. Trimming removed 3 bases from V and 5 bases from J; junction bases left unmatched: 6. DNA for the CDR3: TGTGCCAGCAGCTTGACTCGACTAGCGGGAGGGCACAATGAGCAGTTCTTC. Its translation is CASSLTRLAGGHNEQFF.

The chain is built from TRBV30 and TRBJ2-3, with TRBD2 matching over 12 bases. Looked up from germline, CDR1 is GTSNPN and CDR2 is SVGIG (reference sequence). The CDR3 contains 15 residues. V was pared by 3 bases and J by 1 base, with 2 bases of the junction left unmatched. Here the CDR3 reads CAWRRTSGGTDTQYF. DNA of the CDR3: TGTGCCTGGAGGCGGACTAGCGGGGGCACAGATACGCAGTATTTT.